These T cell receptor beta chains were read from a single sample in a study of blood T cell repertoires in COVID-19. TCRdb keeps only in-frame clones here, not all; method: immunoSEQ multiplex PCR. The sample lists 150,000 to 170,000 clones, 80% to 90% occurring once. The sample was PBMCs or T cells enriched from blood (not recorded which). The origin of the receptors is a man aged 45-65 years who had recovered from COVID-19. Each CDR3 is given without its conserved first and last residue. Rows give clone size only sometimes, using once, few, many, or a class for an expanded clone.

V gene	clone size	CDR3 protein
TRBV15	.	ATSEPSNTEAF
TRBV4-3	.	ASSQVGDSYEQY
TRBV19	.	ASSSLARDRGFGEKLF
TRBV18	.	ASSPGLYDEQF
TRBV6-5	.	ASRGPQEQY
TRBV7-8	.	ASSLAPGGTEAF
TRBV9	.	ASSPRQQGGETQY
TRBV7-7	.	ASSVAGAGRNEKLF
TRBV30	.	AWSADRVANEKLF
TRBV7-6	once	ASSSKGWGF
TRBV18	.	ASSPLDSSGNTIY
TRBV27	.	ASAQGAVAGNTIY
TRBV7-8	.	ASSLYQQGDPLGYT
TRBV5-4	.	ASSLRDRGDIQY
TRBV7-2	.	ASSLGEYGYT
TRBV30	.	AWTGFNYGYT
TRBV5-1	.	ASSLEAGALSEQF
TRBV6-1	.	ASRPQGAKNIQY
TRBV2	.	ASSSRQGVTDTQY
TRBV20-1	once	SASSGLHYNEQF
TRBV4-2	few	ASSQVVSGVTGNTIY
TRBV24-1	.	ATSDHQGQGVQPQH
TRBV21-1	.	ASSKYGDNYGYT
TRBV5-1	.	ASSLGVQGSTDTQY
TRBV2	few	ASNRDRAQETQY
TRBV3-1/TRBV3-2	.	ASTPTRDSISHT
TRBV6-1	few	ASSELAGGETQY